These T cell receptor beta chains were read from a single sample in a study of CD8 T cells in Susac syndrome. TCRdb used MiXCR to reprocess the immunoSEQ multiplex PCR reads, holding one entry per CDR3 protein. The profile shows about 440,000 distinct CDR3 sequences, approximately 85% of them singletons. Material: CD8+ T cells from PBMCs. These receptors were obtained from a human donor with multiple sclerosis. Both conserved end residues are trimmed from each CDR3. Each record gives: V gene, J gene, CDR3 protein.

v_call: TRBV5-1; j_call: TRBJ2-7; cdr3_aa: ASSFSAGVTHEQY
v_call: TRBV29-1; j_call: TRBJ2-1; cdr3_aa: SAVRGDSYNEQF
v_call: TRBV6-1; j_call: TRBJ1-6; cdr3_aa: ASNPTGLSYNSPLH
v_call: TRBV5-1; j_call: TRBJ1-2; cdr3_aa: ASSLAYSNYGYT
v_call: TRBV4-1; j_call: TRBJ2-5; cdr3_aa: ASSQGAGGGETQY
v_call: TRBV7-9; j_call: TRBJ2-1; cdr3_aa: ATRDRVNEQF
v_call: TRBV9; j_call: TRBJ2-2; cdr3_aa: ASSVGVVGELF
v_call: TRBV5-1; j_call: TRBJ1-6; cdr3_aa: ASSYTGRDSPLH
v_call: TRBV19; j_call: TRBJ2-1; cdr3_aa: ASSISGGPHEQF
v_call: TRBV6-2/TRBV6-3; j_call: TRBJ2-3; cdr3_aa: ASKGGGPTDTQY
v_call: TRBV29-1; j_call: TRBJ1-1; cdr3_aa: SAPQGARTF
v_call: TRBV19; j_call: TRBJ1-1; cdr3_aa: ASSMGQGNTEAF
v_call: TRBV10-3; j_call: TRBJ2-1; cdr3_aa: AISESVGSYNEQF
v_call: TRBV7-9; j_call: TRBJ2-7; cdr3_aa: ASSSGYRGEQLDEQY
v_call: TRBV28; j_call: TRBJ1-1; cdr3_aa: ASSFGVTREAF
v_call: TRBV5-1; j_call: TRBJ2-2; cdr3_aa: ASSFYEGAGELF
v_call: TRBV6-5; j_call: TRBJ2-1; cdr3_aa: ASSYPIAGGPYNEQF
v_call: TRBV14; j_call: TRBJ2-5; cdr3_aa: ASSHTGTEETQY
v_call: TRBV6-5; j_call: TRBJ1-2; cdr3_aa: ASSYSKEYYGYT
v_call: TRBV6-1; j_call: TRBJ1-1; cdr3_aa: ASSDWENTEAF
v_call: TRBV5-6; j_call: TRBJ2-3; cdr3_aa: ASSSPPFEGATDTQY
v_call: TRBV15; j_call: TRBJ1-1; cdr3_aa: ATSREGEDMNTEAF
v_call: TRBV2; j_call: TRBJ1-1; cdr3_aa: ASSDPGLNTEAF
v_call: TRBV20-1; j_call: TRBJ2-7; cdr3_aa: SAHSSYEQY
v_call: TRBV4-1; j_call: TRBJ2-7; cdr3_aa: ASSLSGRDSYEQY
v_call: TRBV28; j_call: TRBJ2-7; cdr3_aa: ASSFPERREQY
v_call: TRBV6-5; j_call: TRBJ1-5; cdr3_aa: ASSSYGMGNQPQH
v_call: TRBV5-4; j_call: TRBJ1-1; cdr3_aa: ASSLEAGADPEAF
v_call: TRBV24-1; j_call: TRBJ1-1; cdr3_aa: ATSDLKRTGENTEAF
v_call: TRBV3-1; j_call: TRBJ2-2; cdr3_aa: ASSPGATGELF
v_call: TRBV27; j_call: TRBJ2-1; cdr3_aa: ASSLVAGGPYNEQF
v_call: TRBV6-1; j_call: TRBJ1-1; cdr3_aa: ASSDYGESEAF
v_call: TRBV2; j_call: TRBJ2-1; cdr3_aa: ASISGNDNEQF
v_call: TRBV27; j_call: TRBJ1-3; cdr3_aa: ASSSTGTRNTIY
v_call: TRBV30; j_call: TRBJ2-7; cdr3_aa: AWSTSPSSYEQY
v_call: TRBV7-3; j_call: TRBJ2-3; cdr3_aa: ASSYAGMTDTQY
v_call: TRBV27; j_call: TRBJ1-1; cdr3_aa: ASSLGAWNTEAF
v_call: TRBV19; j_call: TRBJ2-3; cdr3_aa: ASSIAWVGEQGALDTQY
v_call: TRBV6-5; j_call: TRBJ2-3; cdr3_aa: ASSSSASTDTQY
v_call: TRBV12-5; j_call: TRBJ1-5; cdr3_aa: ASAFTGTGDQPQH
v_call: TRBV10-1; j_call: TRBJ2-1; cdr3_aa: ASSEDYPHEQF
v_call: TRBV3-1; j_call: TRBJ2-2; cdr3_aa: ASSPLGGVVSGELF
v_call: TRBV18; j_call: TRBJ2-1; cdr3_aa: ASSPARGGRAPEQF
v_call: TRBV28; j_call: TRBJ2-5; cdr3_aa: ASSSPRGFGKTQY
v_call: TRBV9; j_call: TRBJ2-1; cdr3_aa: ASSAPSSGPSSYNEQF
v_call: TRBV5-1; j_call: TRBJ1-1; cdr3_aa: ASSREGEWNTEAF
v_call: TRBV5-6; j_call: TRBJ2-7; cdr3_aa: ASSFWIPPTPSSYEQY
v_call: TRBV3-1; j_call: TRBJ2-7; cdr3_aa: ASSQARVYEQY
v_call: TRBV4-1; j_call: TRBJ1-5; cdr3_aa: ASSQDPGQTIYSNQPQH
v_call: TRBV6-5; j_call: TRBJ2-5; cdr3_aa: ASSPNPGGMETQY
v_call: TRBV7-6; j_call: TRBJ2-1; cdr3_aa: ASSLRLAGNEQF
v_call: TRBV20-1; j_call: TRBJ2-1; cdr3_aa: SARDIGERGSSYNEQF